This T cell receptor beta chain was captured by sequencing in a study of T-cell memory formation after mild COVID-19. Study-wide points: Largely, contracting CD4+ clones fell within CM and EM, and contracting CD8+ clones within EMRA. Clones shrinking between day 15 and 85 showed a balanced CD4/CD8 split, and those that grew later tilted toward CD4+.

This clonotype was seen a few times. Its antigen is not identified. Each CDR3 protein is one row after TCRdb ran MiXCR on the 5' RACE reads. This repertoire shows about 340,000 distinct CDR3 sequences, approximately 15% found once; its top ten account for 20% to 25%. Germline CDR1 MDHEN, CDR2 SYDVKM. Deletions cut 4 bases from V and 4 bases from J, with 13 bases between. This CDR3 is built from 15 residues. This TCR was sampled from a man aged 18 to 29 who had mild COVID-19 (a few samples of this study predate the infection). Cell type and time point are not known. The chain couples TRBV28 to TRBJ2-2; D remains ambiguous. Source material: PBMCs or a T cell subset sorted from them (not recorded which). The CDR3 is CASSSIGLLTGELFF. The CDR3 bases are TGTGCCAGCAGTTCGATCGGCCTCCTCACCGGGGAGCTGTTTTTT.